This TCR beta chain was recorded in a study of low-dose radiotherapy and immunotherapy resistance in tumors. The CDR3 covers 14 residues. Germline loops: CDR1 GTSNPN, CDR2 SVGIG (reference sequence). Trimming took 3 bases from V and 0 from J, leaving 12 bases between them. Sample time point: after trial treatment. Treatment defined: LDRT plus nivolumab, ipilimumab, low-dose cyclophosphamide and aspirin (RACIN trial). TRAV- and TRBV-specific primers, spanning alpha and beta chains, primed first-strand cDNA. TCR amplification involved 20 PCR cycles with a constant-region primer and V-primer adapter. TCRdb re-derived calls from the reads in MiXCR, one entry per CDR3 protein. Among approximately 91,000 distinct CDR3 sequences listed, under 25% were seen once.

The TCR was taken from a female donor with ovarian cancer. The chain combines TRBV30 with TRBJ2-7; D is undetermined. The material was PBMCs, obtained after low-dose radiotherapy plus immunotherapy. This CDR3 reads CAWSLQLSSYEQYF. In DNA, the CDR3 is TGTGCCTGGAGCCTACAACTGAGCTCCTACGAGCAGTACTTC.